These 16 T cell receptor beta chains were all obtained from the same sample, sequenced in a study of post-analysis software for immune sequencing data. Study-level results: Roughly five TRBV segments were more frequent in patients than controls; TRBV5-6, TRBV5-1 and TRBV20-1 belonged to this group.

Tagging with unique molecular identifiers was a feature of the TCR beta cDNA libraries. TCRdb analysed the PCR reads with MiXCR anew, one entry per CDR3 protein. The sample includes roughly 580,000 distinct CDR3 sequences, roughly 40% of them seen just once. No antigen has been assigned to these receptors. The sample consisted of blood. The receptors come from a girl under 18 with multiple sclerosis.

This clonotype was detected a few times. The genes are TRBV20-1 and TRBJ1-5; D perhaps matches TRBD1 (6 bases). V lost 1 base and J 6 bases, leaving 13 bases between the germline ends. Germline CDR1 DFQATT, CDR2 SNEGSKA (reference sequence). The CDR3 totals 14 residues. The CDR3 reads CSARGGGDGQPQHF. CDR3 sequence (DNA): TGCAGTGCTAGAGGCGGGGGCGACGGTCAGCCCCAGCATTTT.

V gene TRBV7-6 combines with J gene TRBJ1-5; the D is unclear. This CDR3 has 13 residues. CDR1 and CDR2 from the germline V gene are SGHVS and FNYEAQ. Trimming removed 1 base at V and 8 bases at J, with 9 bases between. CDR3 sequence: CASSLGLDEPQHF. For the CDR3, the DNA is TGTGCCAGCAGCTTAGGGCTGGATGAGCCCCAGCATTTT.

The chain combines TRBV5-1 with TRBJ2-5; weak D call: TRBD1 (5 bases). Germline V gene data show CDR1 as SGHRS and CDR2 as YFSETQ. The CDR3 sequence is 14 residues long. V was shortened by 9 bases and J by 0 bases, with 15 bases between the two germline ends. The DNA of the CDR3 is TGCGCCACCAACTTGGGGCAATACCAAGAGACCCAGTACTTC. Amino acids: CATNLGQYQETQYF. Combining the CDR3 with reference TRBV5-1 and TRBJ2-5 gives the whole variable domain KAGVTQTPRYLIKTRGQQVTLSCSPISGHRSVSWYQQTPGQGLQFLFEYFSETQRNKGNFPGRFSGRQFSNSRSEMNVSTLELGDSALYLCATNLGQYQETQYFGPGTRLLVL.

This clonotype was observed once. CDR3 DNA: TGTGCCAGCAGCCGGGGCATCGAGCAGTTCTTC. This gives the protein CASSRGIEQFF. The V call is TRBV12-3 or TRBV12-4, the J call TRBJ2-1; perhaps D is TRBD1 or TRBD2 (5 bases each). V dropped 6 bases and J dropped 10 bases, with 10 bases sitting between them. The CDR3 sequence is 11 residues long.

This sequence joins TRBV7-3 and TRBJ1-1; 8 bases match TRBD1. The germline V gene encodes CDR1 SGHTA and CDR2 FQGTGA. V was pared by 0 bases and J by 5 bases, with 8 bases of the junction left unmatched. The CDR3 has 16 amino acids. The CDR3 DNA is TGTGCCAGCAGCTTAACCCGAACACAGGGGGAGACTGAAGCTTTCTTT. Encoded protein: CASSLTRTQGETEAFF.

CDR3 nucleotide sequence: TGTGCCAGCAGCCGGGCGGGATCAACTAATGAAAAACTGTTTTTT. Amino acid sequence: CASSRAGSTNEKLFF. The chain uses TRBV6-2 or TRBV6-3 and TRBJ1-4; D is ambiguous. The germline V gene encodes CDR1 MNHEY and CDR2 SVGEGT. This CDR3 comprises 15 residues. Trimming took off 6 bases at V and 0 bases at J, with 11 bases between the two ends.

This chain uses TRBV7-2 with TRBJ1-4; D is ambiguous. The length of the CDR3 is 15 residues. V was cut by 3 bases and J by 1 base, with 9 bases left in between. The germline V gene has CDR1 SGHTA and CDR2 FQGNSA. The CDR3 here is CASSLNPGTNEKLFF. The CDR3 nucleotides read TGTGCCAGCAGCTTGAACCCAGGAACTAATGAAAAACTGTTTTTT.

The gene calls are TRBV20-1 and TRBJ2-7, with 10 positions matching TRBD2. The trim removed 5 bases at V and 4 bases at J, leaving 8 bases unmatched. The germline V gene encodes CDR1 DFQATT and CDR2 SNEGSKA (reference sequence). This CDR3 has 14 residues. CDR3 in DNA: TGCAGTGCTCCCCCAACTAGCGGGGCATACGAGCAGTACTTC. Protein: CSAPPTSGAYEQYF.

V is TRBV21-1 and J is TRBJ1-5. TRBV21-1 is a pseudogene segment. The CDR3 runs 16 residues. The CDR3 bases are TGTGCCAGCAGCACCACTGACCCTCGGATGGATCAGCCCCAGCATTTT. This gives the protein CASSTTDPRMDQPQHF.

The chain has TRBV6-5 and TRBJ1-4; D is ambiguous. V was trimmed by 6 bases and J by 4 bases, leaving 18 bases between them. In germline, CDR1 is MNHEY, CDR2 SVGAGI. The CDR3 extends over 16 amino acids. CDR3 amino acids: CASSRRLDGSNEKLFF. CDR3 nucleotides: TGTGCCAGCAGCCGACGCCTGGACGGGAGTAATGAAAAACTGTTTTTT.

The chain has TRBV5-1 and TRBJ2-3; D ambiguous. CDR3 size: 14 residues. V shed 7 bases and J shed 1 base, with 13 bases lying between them. Per germline, CDR1 SGHRS and CDR2 YFSETQ. This CDR3 is CASSLGPGTDTQYF. In DNA, the CDR3 is TGCGCCAGCTCCCTCGGGCCCGGCACAGATACGCAGTATTTT.

V gene TRBV7-2 combines with J gene TRBJ2-3; maybe TRBD2 (6 bases). Trimming pared 8 bases from V and 5 bases from J, leaving 14 bases between. Germline V gene lookup returns CDR1 SGHTA and CDR2 FQGNSA. The CDR3 is 13 amino acids. The CDR3 reads CASSVRREDTQYF. CDR3 nucleotides: TGTGCCAGCTCCGTCCGGAGGGAAGATACGCAGTATTTT.

The rearrangement links TRBV20-1 to TRBJ2-1; 9 nucleotides agree with TRBD2. CDR3 length: 14 residues. After removal of 6 bases from V and 10 bases from J, the junction contained 13 bases not matched to a gene. Germline V gene data show CDR1 as DFQATT and CDR2 as SNEGSKA (reference sequence). The DNA of the CDR3 is TGCAGTGCACTGACTAGCGGCCCACTTGGAGAGCAGTTCTTC. Translated: CSALTSGPLGEQFF.

At least ten counts were recorded for this clonotype. The rearrangement joins TRBV10-3 to TRBJ2-7; no reliable D call. Trimming left V 3 bases short and J 1 base short, with 7 bases between. Germline V CDR1 and CDR2: ENHRY, SYGVKD. CDR3 length: 13 amino acids. CDR3 DNA: TGTGCCATCAGTGAATCAGGTTCCTACGAGCAGTACTTC. Protein: CAISESGSYEQYF.

The V call is TRBV6-6, the J call TRBJ2-4, with TRBD2 as a possible D gene (6 bases). The last part of the DNA fits TRBJ2-7 better; the J call may be wrong. The CDR3 is 16 residues long. Germline values: CDR1 MNHNY, CDR2 SVGAGI (reference sequence). CDR3 nucleotides: TGTGCCAGCAGTTACTGGAGGGACGGACCACGCTACGAGCAGTACTTC. Residues: CASSYWRDGPRYEQYF.

This clonotype was found once. V gene TRBV5-4 combines with J gene TRBJ2-1; 8 bases fit TRBD1. J lost 10 bases, V lost 0 bases, and 9 bases had no gene match. Germline V lookup: CDR1 SGHNT, CDR2 YYREEE (reference sequence). The CDR3 consists of 15 residues. CDR3 nucleotide sequence: TGTGCCAGCAGCTTGGGCGGGACAGGTAGGGGCGAGCAGTTCTTC. Protein product: CASSLGGTGRGEQFF.